This T cell receptor (beta chain) derives from a study of early T cells in non-severe SARS-CoV-2 infection (dated by TCRdb to about 2021). The study in broad terms: Bulk RNA from unsorted whole blood was used for TCR sequencing, so alpha and beta chains could not be paired.

Study-wide findings and limitations: VDJdb matching was skewed toward anti-spike CD8 responses and likely underestimated virus-specific expansions by missing private and CD4 specificities.

According to the germline V gene (reference sequence), CDR1 reads LGHDT and CDR2 reads YNNKEL. The V end loses 0 bases and the J end loses 7 bases, and a stretch of 7 bases separates them. CDR3 length: 13 amino acids, cysteine to phenylalanine. Only the CDR3 DNA is retained, 39 bases long and in frame from the first base. This clonotype occurred a few times. What antigen it recognizes has not been identified. Base qualities are not at hand, and no much larger clone is one base apart. The method behind the library was 5' RACE. Sequencing relied on a NextSeq 500. The TCR library protocol attached unique molecular identifiers to individual cDNA molecules to correct for sequencing error and PCR bias. TCR alpha and beta chains were both sequenced, and the abundances of alpha and beta sequences in each sample were closely correlated with each other. In the source study's methods: Decombinator V4 was used to annotate TCR sequences for V gene, J gene and CDR3. Expanded TCRs were defined as changing significantly between any two time points under a Poisson model with p below 0.0001. Abundances of TCRs were expressed as counts per million after normalisation to the total number of TCRs sequenced in each sample. TRAV1-2 paired with TRAJ12, TRAJ20 or TRAJ33 defined MAIT TCRs, while TRAV10 paired with TRAJ18 defined iNKT TCRs. VDJdb, accessed on 1 November 2021, was searched for TCRs annotated for CMV, EBV and SARS-CoV-2, and TCRs annotated for more than one antigen were excluded. Through fastp at Q25 and MiXCR, TCRdb rebuilt clones from the public reads, retaining in-frame beta chains. Records with the same CDR3 protein are collapsed into one entry carrying the most frequent genes and DNA. The V and J calls were determined by TCRdb, not by the authors. Present in this sample are fewer than 85,000 distinct CDR3 sequences, about 11% of which were seen just once. In total, the top ten clones hold around 12% of the sample.

The study was a case-control design nested within a healthcare worker cohort in London, UK, with weekly nasopharyngeal swab PCR tests and blood sampling. Between 23 and 31 March 2020, the week of the UK lockdown, healthcare workers were enrolled and then followed up weekly for as long as 16 weeks. The chain is encoded by TRBV3-1 joined to TRBJ1-5, with the D segment identity uncertain. Sequencing used whole blood, obtained at baseline. This TCR derives from an adult who was a healthcare worker with PCR-confirmed SARS-CoV-2 infection or an uninfected control (not recorded which). In nucleotides, the sequence is TGTGCCAGCAGCCAAGATCCCGGGCAGCCCCAGCATTTT. Protein translation: CASSQDPGQPQHF.